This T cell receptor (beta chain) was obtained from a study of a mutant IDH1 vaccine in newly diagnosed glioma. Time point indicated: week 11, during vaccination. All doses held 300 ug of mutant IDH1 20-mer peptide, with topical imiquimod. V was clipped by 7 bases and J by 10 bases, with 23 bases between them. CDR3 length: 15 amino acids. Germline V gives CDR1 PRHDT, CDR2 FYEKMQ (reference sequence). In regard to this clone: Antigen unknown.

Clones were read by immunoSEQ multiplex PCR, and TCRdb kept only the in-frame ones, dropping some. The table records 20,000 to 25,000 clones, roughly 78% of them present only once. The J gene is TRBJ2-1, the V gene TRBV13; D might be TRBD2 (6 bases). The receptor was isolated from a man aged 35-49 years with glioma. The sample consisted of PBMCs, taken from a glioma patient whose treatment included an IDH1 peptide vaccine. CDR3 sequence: CASTGRDSSRNEQFF. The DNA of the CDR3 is TGTGCCAGCACCGGTCGGGACTCCTCCAGAAACGAGCAGTTCTTC.